This T cell receptor (beta chain) was found in a study of molecular identifiers for immune sequencing clone quantification. Findings and caveats of the study: Clones above 20 RNA copies contained over 98% of effector molecules but under 1% of naive ones.

Of note for this clonotype: The antigen remains unidentified. This may stem from a read error, because a much larger clone lies one nucleotide away.

Naive CD8 T cells underwent sorting with the CD8+CD4-CCR7+CD45RA+ definition. Methods described previously were used for bulk TCR libraries, and listed TCR primers were applied. One entry per CDR3 protein results from TCRdb running MiXCR on the PCR reads. Among approximately 680,000 distinct CDR3 sequences, about 25% were seen once, and the ten largest hold about 0.84%. The CDR3 has 14 amino acids. Germline V gene lookup returns CDR1 MNHNY and CDR2 SVGAGI (reference sequence). V gave up 6 bases and J gave up 5 bases, with 16 bases separating them. Sequenced: naive CD8+ T cells from blood, with Jurkat cell RNA spiked in. The subset here: FACS-sorted CD8+CD4-CCR7+CD45RA+ naive T cells. The clonotype originates from a human donor in good health. Some libraries in this study had Jurkat cell RNA spiked in. This chain connects TRBV6-6 to TRBJ2-5, with a possible D match to TRBD2 (7 bases). The CDR3 is CASRWGGGPETQYF. CDR3 nucleotide sequence: TGTGCCAGCAGGTGGGGGGGCGGTCCGGAGACCCAGTACTTC.